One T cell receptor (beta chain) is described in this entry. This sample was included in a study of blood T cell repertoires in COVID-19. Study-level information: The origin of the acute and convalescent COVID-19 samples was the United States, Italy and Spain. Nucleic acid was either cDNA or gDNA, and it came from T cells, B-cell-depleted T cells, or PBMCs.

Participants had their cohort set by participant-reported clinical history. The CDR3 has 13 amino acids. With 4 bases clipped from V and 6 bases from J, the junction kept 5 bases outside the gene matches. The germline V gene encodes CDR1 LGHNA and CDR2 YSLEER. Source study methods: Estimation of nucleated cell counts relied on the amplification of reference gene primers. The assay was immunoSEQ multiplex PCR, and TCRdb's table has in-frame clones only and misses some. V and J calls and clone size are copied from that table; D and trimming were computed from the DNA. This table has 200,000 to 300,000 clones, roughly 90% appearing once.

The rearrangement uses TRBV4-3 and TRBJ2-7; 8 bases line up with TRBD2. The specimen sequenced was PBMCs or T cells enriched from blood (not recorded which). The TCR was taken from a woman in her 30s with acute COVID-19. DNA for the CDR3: TGCGCCAGCAGCCGCGCAGGGACTAGCGAGCAGTACTTC. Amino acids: CASSRAGTSEQYF.